This record concerns one T cell receptor beta chain sequence. Its specificity is not known. The length of the CDR3 is 15 residues. V was pared by 1 base and J by 5 bases, with 14 bases between. CDR1 and CDR2 from the germline V gene are MGHRA and YSYEKL. The data originate from a study of cytomegalovirus exposure and HLA in healthy donors. Overall study context: The use of the same platform for the roughly 110 validation repertoires and the roughly 700 first-cohort repertoires was reported by a later analysis.

The study, taken as a whole, reports: It was found in a later analysis that first-cohort TCR clusters tended to co-occur in the 100 to 150 validation repertoires. Investigators reported over 150 TCR beta chains as tied to cytomegalovirus. A few chains tied to CMV proved CMV antigen-specific in vitro.

TCRdb's table, derived via immunoSEQ multiplex PCR, lists solely in-frame clones and lacks some. This table has tens of thousands of clones, 95% appearing once. Sequences were obtained from PBMCs. The sequence was obtained from a woman between 18 and 29 years old in good health and CMV-seronegative. The chain combines TRBV4-1 with TRBJ1-1; D is perhaps TRBD1 (5 bases). The CDR3 sequence: CASSQVRQGRTEAFF. CDR3 bases: TGCGCCAGCAGCCAAGTCAGGCAGGGAAGGACTGAAGCTTTCTTT.